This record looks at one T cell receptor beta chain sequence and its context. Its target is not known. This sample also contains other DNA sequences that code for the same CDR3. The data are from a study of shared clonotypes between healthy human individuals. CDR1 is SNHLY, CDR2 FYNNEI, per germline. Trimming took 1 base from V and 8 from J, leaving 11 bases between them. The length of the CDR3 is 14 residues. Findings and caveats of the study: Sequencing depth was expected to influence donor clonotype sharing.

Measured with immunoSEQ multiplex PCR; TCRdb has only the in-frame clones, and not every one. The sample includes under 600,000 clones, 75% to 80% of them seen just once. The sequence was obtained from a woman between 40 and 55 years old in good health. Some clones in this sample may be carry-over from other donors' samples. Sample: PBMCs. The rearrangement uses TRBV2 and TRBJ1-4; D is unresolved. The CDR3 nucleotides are TGTGCCAGCAGTGAAGTCCAATCCCTCGAAAAACTGTTTTTT. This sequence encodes CASSEVQSLEKLFF.